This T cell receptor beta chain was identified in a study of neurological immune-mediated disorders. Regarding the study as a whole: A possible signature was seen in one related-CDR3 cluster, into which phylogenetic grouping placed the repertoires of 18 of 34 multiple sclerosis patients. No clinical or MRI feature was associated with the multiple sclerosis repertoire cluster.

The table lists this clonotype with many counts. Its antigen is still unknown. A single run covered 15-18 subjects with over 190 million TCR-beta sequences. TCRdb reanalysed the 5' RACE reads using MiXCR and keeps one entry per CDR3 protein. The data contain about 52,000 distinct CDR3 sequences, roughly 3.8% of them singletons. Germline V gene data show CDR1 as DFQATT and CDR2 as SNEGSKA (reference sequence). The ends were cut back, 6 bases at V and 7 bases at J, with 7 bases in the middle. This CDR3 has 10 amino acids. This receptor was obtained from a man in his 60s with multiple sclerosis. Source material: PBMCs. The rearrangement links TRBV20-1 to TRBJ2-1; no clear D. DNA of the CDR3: TGCAGTGCCTGGAAAAATGAGCAGTTCTTC. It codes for CSAWKNEQFF.